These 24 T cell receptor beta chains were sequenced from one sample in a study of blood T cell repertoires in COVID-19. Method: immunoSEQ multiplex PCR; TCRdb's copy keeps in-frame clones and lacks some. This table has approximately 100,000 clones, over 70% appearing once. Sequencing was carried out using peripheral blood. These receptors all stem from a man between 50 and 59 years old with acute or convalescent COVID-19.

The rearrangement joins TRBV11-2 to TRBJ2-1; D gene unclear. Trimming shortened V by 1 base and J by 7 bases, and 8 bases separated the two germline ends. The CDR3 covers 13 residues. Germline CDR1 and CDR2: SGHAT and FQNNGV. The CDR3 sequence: CASSLVGQNEQFF. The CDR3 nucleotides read TGTGCCAGCAGCTTAGTTGGTCAGAATGAGCAGTTCTTC.

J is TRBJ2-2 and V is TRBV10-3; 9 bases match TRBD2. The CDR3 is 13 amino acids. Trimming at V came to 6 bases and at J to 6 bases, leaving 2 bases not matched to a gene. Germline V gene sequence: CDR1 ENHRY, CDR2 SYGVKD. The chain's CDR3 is CAIRASGAGELFF. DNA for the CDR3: TGTGCCATCAGGGCTAGCGGGGCCGGGGAGCTGTTTTTT.

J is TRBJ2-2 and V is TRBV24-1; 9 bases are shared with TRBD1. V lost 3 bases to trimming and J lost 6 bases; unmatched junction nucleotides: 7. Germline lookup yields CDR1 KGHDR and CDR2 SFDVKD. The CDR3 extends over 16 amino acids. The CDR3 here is CATSDPGQGTAGELFF. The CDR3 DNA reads TGTGCCACCAGTGATCCAGGACAGGGGACCGCCGGGGAGCTGTTTTTT.

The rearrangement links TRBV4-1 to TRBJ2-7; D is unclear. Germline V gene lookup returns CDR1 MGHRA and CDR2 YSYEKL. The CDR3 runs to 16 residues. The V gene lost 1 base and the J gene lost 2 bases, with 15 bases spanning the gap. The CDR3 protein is CASSQVLSTIAYEQYF. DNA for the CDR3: TGCGCCAGCAGCCAAGTTTTATCGACAATCGCCTACGAGCAGTACTTC.

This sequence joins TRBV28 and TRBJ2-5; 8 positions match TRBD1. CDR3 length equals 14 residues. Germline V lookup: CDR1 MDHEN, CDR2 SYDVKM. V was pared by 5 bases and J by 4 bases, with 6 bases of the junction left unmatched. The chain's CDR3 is CASSLQGAGETQYF. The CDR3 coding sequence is TGTGCCAGCAGTCTCCAGGGGGCGGGAGAGACCCAGTACTTC.

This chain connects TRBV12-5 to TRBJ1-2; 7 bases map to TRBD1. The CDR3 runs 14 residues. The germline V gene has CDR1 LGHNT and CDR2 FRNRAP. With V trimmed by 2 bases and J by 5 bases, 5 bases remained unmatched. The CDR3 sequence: CASGLWGQPYGYTF. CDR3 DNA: TGTGCTAGTGGTTTGTGGGGACAGCCATATGGCTACACCTTC.

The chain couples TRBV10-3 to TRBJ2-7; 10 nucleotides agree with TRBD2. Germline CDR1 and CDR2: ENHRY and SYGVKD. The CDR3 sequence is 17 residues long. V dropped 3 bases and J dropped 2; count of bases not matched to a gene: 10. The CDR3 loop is CAISDPGLAAHTYEQYF. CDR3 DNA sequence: TGTGCCATCAGTGACCCCGGACTAGCGGCACATACCTACGAGCAGTACTTC.

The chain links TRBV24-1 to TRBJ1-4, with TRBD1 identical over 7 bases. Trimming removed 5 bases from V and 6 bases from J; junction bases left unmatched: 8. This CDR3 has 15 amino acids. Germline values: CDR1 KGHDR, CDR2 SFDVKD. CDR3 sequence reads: CATSAPTGSDEKLFF. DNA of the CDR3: TGTGCCACCAGTGCCCCGACAGGGTCGGATGAAAAACTGTTTTTT.

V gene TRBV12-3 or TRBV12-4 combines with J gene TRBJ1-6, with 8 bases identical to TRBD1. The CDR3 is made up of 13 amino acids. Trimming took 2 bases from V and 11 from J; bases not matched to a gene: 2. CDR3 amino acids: CASSLQGAAPLHF. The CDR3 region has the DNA TGTGCCAGCAGTTTACAGGGGGCGGCACCCCTCCACTTT.

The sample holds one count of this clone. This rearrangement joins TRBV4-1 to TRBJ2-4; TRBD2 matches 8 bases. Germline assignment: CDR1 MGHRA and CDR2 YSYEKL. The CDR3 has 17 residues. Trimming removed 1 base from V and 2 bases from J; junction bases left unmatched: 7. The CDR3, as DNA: TGCGCCAGCAGCCAAGGTGTATTAGCGGGGACCAAAAACATTCAGTACTTC. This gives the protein CASSQGVLAGTKNIQYF.

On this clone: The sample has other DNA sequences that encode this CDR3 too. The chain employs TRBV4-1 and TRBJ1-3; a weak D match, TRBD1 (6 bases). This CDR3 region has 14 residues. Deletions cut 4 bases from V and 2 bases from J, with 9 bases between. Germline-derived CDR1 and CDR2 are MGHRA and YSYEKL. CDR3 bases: TGCGCCAGCAGCCCCTGGACAGCTGGAAACACCATATATTTT. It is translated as CASSPWTAGNTIYF.

The CDR3 loop reads CASSLLWTANYGYTF. DNA for the CDR3: TGTGCCAGCAGTTTATTATGGACAGCTAACTATGGCTACACCTTC. The V gene is TRBV28, the J gene TRBJ1-2, with D maybe TRBD1 (6 bases). V dropped 1 base and J dropped 0 bases, with 9 bases sitting between them. The CDR3 is 15 residues long. Germline CDR1 reads MDHEN; CDR2 reads SYDVKM.

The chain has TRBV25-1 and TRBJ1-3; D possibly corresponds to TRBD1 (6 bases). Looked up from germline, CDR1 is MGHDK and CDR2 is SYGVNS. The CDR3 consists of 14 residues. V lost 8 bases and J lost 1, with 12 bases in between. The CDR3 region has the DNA TGTGCCAGCGAAGATACAGGGTCTGGAAACACCATATATTTT. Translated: CASEDTGSGNTIYF.

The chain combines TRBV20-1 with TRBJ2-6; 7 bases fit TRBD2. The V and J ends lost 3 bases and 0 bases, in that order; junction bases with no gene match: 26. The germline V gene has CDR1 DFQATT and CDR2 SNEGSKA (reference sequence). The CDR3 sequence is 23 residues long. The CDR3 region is CSASISRERSRKQIYSGANVLTF. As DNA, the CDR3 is TGCAGTGCTAGTATCTCGCGGGAGAGGAGTCGCAAACAAATTTACTCTGGGGCCAACGTCCTGACTTTC.

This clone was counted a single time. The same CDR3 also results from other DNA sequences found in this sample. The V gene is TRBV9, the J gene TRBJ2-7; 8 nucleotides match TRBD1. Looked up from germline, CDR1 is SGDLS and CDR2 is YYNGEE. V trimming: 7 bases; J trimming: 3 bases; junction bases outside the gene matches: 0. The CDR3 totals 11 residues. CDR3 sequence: CASGQGYEQYF. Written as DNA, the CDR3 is TGTGCCAGCGGACAGGGCTACGAGCAGTACTTC.

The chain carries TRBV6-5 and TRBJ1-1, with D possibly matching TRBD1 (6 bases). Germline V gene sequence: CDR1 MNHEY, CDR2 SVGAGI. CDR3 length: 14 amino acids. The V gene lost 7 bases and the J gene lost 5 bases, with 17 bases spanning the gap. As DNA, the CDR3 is TGTGCCAGCACTCTCAGGGCAGGGGATACTGAAGCTTTCTTT. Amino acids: CASTLRAGDTEAFF.

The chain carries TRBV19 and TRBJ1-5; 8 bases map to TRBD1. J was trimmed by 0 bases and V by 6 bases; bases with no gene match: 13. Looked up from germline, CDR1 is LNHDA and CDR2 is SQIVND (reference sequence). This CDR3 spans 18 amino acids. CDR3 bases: TGTGCCAGTAGCCAACCACCGGGACAGGACGATAGCAATCAGCCCCAGCATTTT. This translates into CASSQPPGQDDSNQPQHF. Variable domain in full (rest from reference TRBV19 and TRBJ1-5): DGGITQSPKYLFRKEGQNVTLSCEQNLNHDAMYWYRQDPGQGLRLIYYSQIVNDFQKGDIAEGYSVSREKKESFPLTVTSAQKNPTAFYLCASSQPPGQDDSNQPQHFGDGTRLSIL.

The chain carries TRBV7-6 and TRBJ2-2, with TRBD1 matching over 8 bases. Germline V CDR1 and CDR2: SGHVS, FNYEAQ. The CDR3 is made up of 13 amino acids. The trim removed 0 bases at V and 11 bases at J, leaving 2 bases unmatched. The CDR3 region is CASSLAGQGELFF. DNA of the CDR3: TGTGCCAGCAGCTTAGCTGGACAGGGAGAGCTGTTTTTT.

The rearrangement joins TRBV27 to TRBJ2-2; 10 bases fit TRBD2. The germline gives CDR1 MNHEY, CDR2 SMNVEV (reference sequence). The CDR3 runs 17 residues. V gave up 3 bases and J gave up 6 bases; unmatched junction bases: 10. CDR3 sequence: CASSFLSAGGGPGELFF. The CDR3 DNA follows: TGTGCCAGCAGTTTTTTGTCAGCGGGAGGGGGTCCCGGGGAGCTGTTTTTT.

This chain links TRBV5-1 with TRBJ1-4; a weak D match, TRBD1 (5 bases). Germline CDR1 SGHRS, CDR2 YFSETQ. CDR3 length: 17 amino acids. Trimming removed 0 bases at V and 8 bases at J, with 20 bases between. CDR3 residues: CASSLVAGKLGEEKLFF. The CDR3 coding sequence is TGCGCCAGCAGCTTGGTGGCAGGGAAATTGGGTGAGGAAAAACTGTTTTTT.

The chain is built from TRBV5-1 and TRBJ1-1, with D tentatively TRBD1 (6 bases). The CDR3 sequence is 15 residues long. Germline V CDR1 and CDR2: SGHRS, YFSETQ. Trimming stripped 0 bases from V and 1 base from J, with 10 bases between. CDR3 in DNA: TGCGCCAGCAGCTTGGTTGGGGGCGGGAACACTGAAGCTTTCTTT. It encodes CASSLVGGGNTEAFF.

The CDR3 DNA reads TGCAGCGTTACTCGAGGACTAGCGGGAGCCAACAATGAGCAGTTCTTC. Its protein is CSVTRGLAGANNEQFF. This chain uses TRBV29-1 with TRBJ2-1, with 13 positions matching TRBD2. In germline, CDR1 is SQVTM, CDR2 ANQGSEA. The V segment lost 5 bases and the J segment 5 bases; nucleotides outside the gene matches: 9. The CDR3 has 16 amino acids.

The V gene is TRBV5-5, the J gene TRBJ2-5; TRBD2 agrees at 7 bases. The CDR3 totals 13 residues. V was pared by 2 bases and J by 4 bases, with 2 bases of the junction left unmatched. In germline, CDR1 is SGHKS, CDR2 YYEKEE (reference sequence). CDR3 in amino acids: CASSFGGGETQYF. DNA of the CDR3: TGTGCCAGCAGCTTTGGGGGGGGAGAGACCCAGTACTTC. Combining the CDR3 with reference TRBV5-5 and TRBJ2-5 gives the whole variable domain DAGVTQSPTHLIKTRGQQVTLRCSPISGHKSVSWYQQVLGQGPQFIFQYYEKEERGRGNFPDRFSARQFPNYSSELNVNALLLGDSALYLCASSFGGGETQYFGPGTRLLVL.

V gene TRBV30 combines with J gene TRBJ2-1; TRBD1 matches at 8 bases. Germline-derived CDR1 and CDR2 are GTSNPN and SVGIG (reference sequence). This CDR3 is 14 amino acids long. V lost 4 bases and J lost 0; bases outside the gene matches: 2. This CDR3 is CAWITGGSYNEQFF. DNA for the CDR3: TGTGCCTGGATTACAGGGGGCTCCTACAATGAGCAGTTCTTC.